These 26 T cell receptor beta chains originate from one sample sequenced in a study of spatial heterogeneity in lung cancer. The sample's time point: blood at routine non-recurrence follow-up after resection. MiXCR, applied by TCRdb to the 5' RACE reads, yields one record per CDR3 protein. The table includes nearly 2,500 distinct CDR3 sequences, roughly 56% detected once. The material was PBMCs, obtained at follow-up. These receptors came from a female donor with early-stage non-small cell lung cancer.

Turning to this clonotype: The size of this beta chain means little, since it is a stray read in a library made for alpha chains. The chain uses TRBV5-1 and TRBJ2-5, with 11 bases that match TRBD2. The germline V gene encodes CDR1 SGHRS and CDR2 YFSETQ. This CDR3 comprises 17 residues. Trimming took 2 bases from V and 3 from J; bases not matched to a gene: 9. For the CDR3, the DNA is TGCGCCAGCAGCTTAGTTGCTAGACTAGCGGGAAAAGAGACCCAGTACTTC. Translation gives CASSLVARLAGKETQYF.

Concerning this clonotype itself: Within a library made for alpha chains, this beta chain is off target, and its count is uninformative. V usage is TRBV6-2 or TRBV6-3 and J usage is TRBJ1-5, with D maybe TRBD1 (5 bases). The V gene's germline CDR1 is MNHEY and CDR2 SVGEGT. CDR3 length: 14 amino acids. Trimming took 4 bases from V and 3 from J, leaving 10 bases between them. For the CDR3, the DNA is TGTGCCAGCAGTTCGGGACGGATCAATCAGCCCCAGCATTTT. This sequence encodes CASSSGRINQPQHF.

This clonotype was detected only a few times. The library was prepared for alpha chains; this beta chain is a stray read, so its frequency means little. The J gene is TRBJ2-2, the V gene TRBV6-5; D not certain. The length of the CDR3 is 14 residues. Germline V lookup: CDR1 MNHEY, CDR2 SVGAGI. V lost 0 bases to trimming and J lost 7 bases, with 9 bases between them. This CDR3 reads CASSYSSSLGELFF. CDR3 DNA: TGTGCCAGCAGTTACTCAAGTAGTCTCGGGGAGCTGTTTTTT.

This clonotype was counted between two and nine times. Being off target in a library aimed at alpha chains, this beta chain has a size of little meaning. The chain is built from TRBV7-9 and TRBJ1-1, with D possibly TRBD1 on 5 matching bases. Trimming left V 1 base short and J 3 bases short, with 12 bases between. The CDR3 is 15 residues long. CDR1 is SEHNR and CDR2 is FQNEAQ in the germline V gene (reference sequence). Written as DNA, the CDR3 is TGTGCCAGCAGCTTAGGGGGCGGGAACTACACTGAAGCTTTCTTT. Translation: CASSLGGGNYTEAFF.

About this clonotype itself: The size of this beta chain means little, since it is a stray read in a library made for alpha chains. The J gene is TRBJ2-3, the V gene TRBV5-8, with 13 bases that match TRBD2. V was pared by 5 bases and J by 5 bases, with 5 bases of the junction left unmatched. Germline-derived CDR1 and CDR2 are SGHTS and YDEGEE. The CDR3 is made up of 15 amino acids. As DNA, the CDR3 is TGTGCCAGCAGTCCTGGACTAGCGGGAGTAGATACGCAGTATTTT. Its translation is CASSPGLAGVDTQYF.

As for this clonotype: Since it is a stray read in a library aimed at alpha chains, this beta chain has a size that is not meaningful. CDR3: CSARDLQSYEQYV. The CDR3 nucleotides are TGCAGTGCTAGAGATTTACAATCCTACGAGCAGTACGTC. V is TRBV20-1 and J is TRBJ2-7; unclear D gene. The CDR3 contains 13 residues. The germline gives CDR1 DFQATT, CDR2 SNEGSKA (reference sequence). The germline V and J ends were trimmed by 0 bases and 1 base, with 7 bases remaining between them.

This clonotype has just a few counts. This beta chain represents an off-target read in a library built for alpha chains; its size is of limited meaning. The chain is built from TRBV5-1 and TRBJ2-5; a possible D gene is TRBD2 (6 bases). Germline assignment: CDR1 SGHRS and CDR2 YFSETQ. CDR3 length: 14 amino acids. The V gene lost 3 bases and the J gene lost 3 bases, with 12 bases spanning the gap. CDR3 nucleotide sequence: TGCGCCAGCAGCTCGGGCCGGAGGGAAGAGACCCAGTACTTC. Residues: CASSSGRREETQYF.

This clonotype has only a few counts. This beta chain is an off-target read within a library intended for alpha chains, so its frequency means little. The chain recombines TRBV7-6 with TRBJ2-1, with D perhaps matching TRBD1 (6 bases). Germline CDR1 is SGHVS and CDR2 is FNYEAQ. Trimming pared 5 bases from V and 10 bases from J, leaving 12 bases between. The CDR3 runs to 12 residues. CDR3 amino acids: CASSSYRGEQFF. The CDR3 nucleotides read TGTGCCAGCAGCAGCTATAGGGGGGAGCAGTTCTTC.

In the case of this clonotype: Since the library was made to target alpha chains, this beta chain is a stray read and its abundance is not meaningful. The chain combines TRBV13 with TRBJ2-5; 10 bases match TRBD2. In germline, CDR1 is PRHDT, CDR2 FYEKMQ (reference sequence). This CDR3 has 17 amino acids. The ends lost 5 bases at V and 7 bases at J; junction bases unmatched: 16. In DNA form, the CDR3 reads TGTGCCAGCAGCCCGACGCTCCCTAGCGGGAGAGGGGCGACCCAGTACTTC. It specifies CASSPTLPSGRGATQYF.

Worth noting for this clonotype: This beta chain is an off-target read within a library intended for alpha chains, so its frequency means little. The chain has TRBV12-3 or TRBV12-4 and TRBJ2-7; D gene uncertain. V was pared by 5 bases and J by 3 bases, with 11 bases between. The CDR3 contains 13 residues. CDR3 nucleotide sequence: TGTGCCAGCAGTACACAGAGAAACTACGAGCAGTACTTC. This translates into CASSTQRNYEQYF.

About this clonotype: A library made for alpha chains picked up this beta chain off target, so its size means little. The chain employs TRBV7-8 and TRBJ2-1; D is possibly TRBD2 (6 bases). V lost 4 bases to trimming and J lost 7 bases, with 11 bases between them. This CDR3 region has 13 residues. CDR1 is SGHVS, CDR2 FQNEAQ, per germline. The CDR3 spells CASSSERGNEQFF. The CDR3 DNA reads TGTGCCAGCAGCTCTGAACGGGGGAATGAGCAGTTCTTC.

Remarks on this clonotype: This beta chain is a stray read from a library made for alpha chains; its abundance is not meaningful. This chain uses TRBV5-5 with TRBJ2-3; D ambiguous. CDR1 is SGHKS, CDR2 YYEKEE, per germline (reference sequence). The length of the CDR3 is 15 residues. V dropped 0 bases and J dropped 0 bases, with 8 bases sitting between them. This chain's CDR3 is CASSLDSVSTDTQYF. Written as DNA, the CDR3 is TGTGCCAGCAGCTTGGACAGTGTGAGCACAGATACGCAGTATTTT.

Notes on this clonotype: This beta chain lies outside the target of a library built for alpha chains; its clone size means little. This chain connects TRBV7-9 to TRBJ2-2; the D gene is possibly TRBD2 (5 bases). The CDR3 contains 15 residues. Germline CDR1 SEHNR, CDR2 FQNEAQ (reference sequence). V was cut by 0 bases and J by 5 bases, with 10 bases left in between. The CDR3 spells CASSLASGSTGELFF. The CDR3 coding sequence is TGTGCCAGCAGCTTAGCGTCTGGGAGTACCGGGGAGCTGTTTTTT.

A remark on this clonotype: In a library made to pick up alpha chains, this beta chain is a stray read with a size that means little. CDR3 in amino acids: CASSQVRHWADTQYF. The CDR3 DNA reads TGCGCCAGCAGCCAGGTGCGTCATTGGGCAGATACGCAGTATTTT. The chain is built from TRBV4-1 and TRBJ2-3; D uncertain. Germline lookup yields CDR1 MGHRA and CDR2 YSYEKL. CDR3 length: 15 residues. The V gene lost 3 bases and the J gene lost 4 bases, with 14 bases spanning the gap.

This clonotype has just a few counts. This beta chain turned up in a library designed for alpha chains; as an off-target read, its abundance says little. This chain joins TRBV9 and TRBJ2-2, with 12 bases lining up with TRBD2. Germline CDR1 reads SGDLS; CDR2 reads YYNGEE. After removal of 3 bases from V and 0 bases from J, the junction contained 3 bases not matched to a gene. The CDR3 covers 17 residues. In DNA form, the CDR3 reads TGTGCCAGCAGCGCAGGACTAGCGGGATCGAACACCGGGGAGCTGTTTTTT. Its translation is CASSAGLAGSNTGELFF. Together with reference TRBV9 and TRBJ2-2, the CDR3 gives the full variable domain: DSGVTQTPKHLITATGQRVTLRCSPRSGDLSVYWYQQSLDQGLQFLIQYYNGEERAKGNILERFSAQQFPDLHSELNLSSLELGDSALYFCASSAGLAGSNTGELFFGEGSRLTVL.

With respect to this clonotype: Little can be read into the size of this beta chain, an off-target read in a library designed for alpha chains. V usage is TRBV27 and J usage is TRBJ1-2, with 7 positions matching TRBD1. The CDR3 consists of 15 residues. Trimming took 4 bases from V and 5 from J; bases not matched to a gene: 10. Germline values: CDR1 MNHEY, CDR2 SMNVEV (reference sequence). In nucleotides, the CDR3 is TGTGCCAGCAGTTCCCCGGGACAGAAACCATATGGCTACACCTTC. Its protein is CASSSPGQKPYGYTF.

Concerning this clonotype itself: The library was built for alpha chains, so this beta chain is an off-target read and its size means little. The V call is TRBV10-3, the J call TRBJ2-2; D call uncertain. This CDR3 is 11 amino acids long. The germline gives CDR1 ENHRY, CDR2 SYGVKD. V was cut by 5 bases and J by 5 bases, with 3 bases left in between. CDR3 DNA sequence: TGTGCCATCAGTCGTACCGGGGAGCTGTTTTTT. As protein: CAISRTGELFF.

As regards this clonotype: This beta chain represents an off-target read in a library built for alpha chains; its size is of limited meaning. V usage is TRBV6-5 and J usage is TRBJ2-2; unclear D gene. With 3 bases removed from V and 9 bases from J, the gap between germline ends came to 8 bases. CDR1 and CDR2 from the germline V gene are MNHEY and SVGAGI. The CDR3 extends over 12 amino acids. DNA of the CDR3: TGTGCCAGCAGTTATAGTGGGTGGGAGCTGTTTTTT. It is translated as CASSYSGWELFF.

As for this clonotype: Within a library made for alpha chains, this beta chain is off target, and its count is uninformative. This sequence joins TRBV19 and TRBJ1-5, with 7 bases identical to TRBD1. J gave up 4 bases and V 3 bases, and 6 bases lay outside the gene matches. This CDR3 is 15 amino acids long. The germline V gene encodes CDR1 LNHDA and CDR2 SQIVND (reference sequence). The CDR3 DNA follows: TGTGCCAGTAGTATTCCGGGACAGAGAAATCAGCCCCAGCATTTT. Translation gives CASSIPGQRNQPQHF. The full variable domain, with the rest looked up from reference TRBV19 and TRBJ1-5, is DGGITQSPKYLFRKEGQNVTLSCEQNLNHDAMYWYRQDPGQGLRLIYYSQIVNDFQKGDIAEGYSVSREKKESFPLTVTSAQKNPTAFYLCASSIPGQRNQPQHFGDGTRLSIL.

In regard to this clonotype: A library made for alpha chains picked up this beta chain off target, so its size means little. The CDR3 DNA follows: TGTGCCAGCAGCGTAGCTGGGGGGCAAGAGACCCAGTACTTC. It codes for CASSVAGGQETQYF. The rearrangement links TRBV9 to TRBJ2-5, with D tentatively TRBD2 (6 bases). V lost 0 bases to trimming and J lost 2 bases, with 8 bases between them. The germline CDR1 and CDR2 sequences are SGDLS and YYNGEE. The CDR3 has 14 residues.

Comments on this clonotype: The library was designed around alpha chains, so this beta chain is a stray read whose abundance carries little weight. The gene calls are TRBV7-3 and TRBJ2-1, with D tentatively TRBD2 (6 bases). This CDR3 is built from 13 residues. V shed 4 bases and J shed 13 bases, with 17 bases lying between them. Germline loops: CDR1 SGHTA, CDR2 FQGTGA. The CDR3 bases are TGTGCCAGCAGCTCCTCAACCGGGACTGAACAGTTCTTC. Translated: CASSSSTGTEQFF.

This clonotype was observed a single time. A library prepared for alpha chains yielded this beta chain as an off-target read; its size is of little meaning. V is TRBV2 and J is TRBJ2-1; TRBD2 agrees at 11 bases. The CDR3 runs 14 residues. From germline, CDR1 is SNHLY and CDR2 FYNNEI. The V segment lost 5 bases and the J segment 9 bases; nucleotides outside the gene matches: 6. CDR3 region: CASSRASGGTEQFF. CDR3 sequence (DNA): TGTGCCAGCAGTCGGGCTAGCGGGGGGACTGAGCAGTTCTTC.

A word on this clonotype: As an off-target read in a library built for alpha chains, this beta chain has a frequency of little significance. The rearrangement uses TRBV7-9 and TRBJ2-3; 16 nucleotides align to TRBD2. The length of the CDR3 is 21 residues. V trimming: 4 bases; J trimming: 0 bases; junction bases outside the gene matches: 13. CDR1 and CDR2 (germline): SEHNR, FQNEAQ (reference sequence). The CDR3 is CASSSHTLGLAGGRSTDTQYF. CDR3 sequence (DNA): TGTGCCAGCAGCTCCCATACGCTGGGACTAGCGGGGGGGCGAAGCACAGATACGCAGTATTTT.

To note about this clonotype: For a library built for alpha chains, this beta chain is a stray read; little rests on its size. This chain joins TRBV28 and TRBJ2-1, with D possibly TRBD2 on 5 matching bases. Germline CDR1 is MDHEN and CDR2 is SYDVKM. The length of the CDR3 is 12 residues. V shed 9 bases and J shed 7 bases, with 13 bases lying between them. For the CDR3, the DNA is TGTGCCAGTACATCGCGGGTTAATGAGCAGTTCTTC. Amino acids: CASTSRVNEQFF.

In its sample, this clonotype was seen a few times. Being off target in a library aimed at alpha chains, this beta chain has a size of little meaning. The CDR3 DNA reads TGCAGCGTCTATCAGTACAATGAGCAGTTCTTC. Translated, it gives CSVYQYNEQFF. The chain recombines TRBV29-1 with TRBJ2-1; D is uncertain. The V and J ends lost 6 bases and 4 bases respectively, with 7 bases between them. Germline loops: CDR1 SQVTM, CDR2 ANQGSEA. The CDR3 is 11 amino acids.

Only a few counts were recorded for this clonotype. A library prepared for alpha chains yielded this beta chain as an off-target read; its size is of little meaning. The genes are TRBV11-1 and TRBJ2-2, with D possibly being TRBD2 (5 bases). Trimming pared 0 bases from V and 6 bases from J, leaving 11 bases between. This CDR3 contains 15 residues. CDR1 and CDR2 (germline): SGHAT, FQDESV (reference sequence). The CDR3 protein is CASSLAEGRPGELFF. For the CDR3, the DNA is TGTGCCAGCAGCTTAGCTGAGGGCCGACCCGGGGAGCTGTTTTTT.